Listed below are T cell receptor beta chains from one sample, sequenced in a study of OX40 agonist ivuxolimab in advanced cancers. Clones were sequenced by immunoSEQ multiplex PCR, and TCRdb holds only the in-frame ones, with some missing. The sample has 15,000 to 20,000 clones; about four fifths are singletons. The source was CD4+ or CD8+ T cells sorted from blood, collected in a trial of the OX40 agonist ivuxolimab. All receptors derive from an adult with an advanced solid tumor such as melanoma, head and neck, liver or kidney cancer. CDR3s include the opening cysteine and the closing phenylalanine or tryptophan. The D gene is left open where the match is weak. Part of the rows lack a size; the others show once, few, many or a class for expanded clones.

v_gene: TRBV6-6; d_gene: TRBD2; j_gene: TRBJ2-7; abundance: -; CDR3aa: CASSYWAGGPYEQYF; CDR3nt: TGTGCCAGCAGTTACTGGGCGGGGGGGCCCTACGAGCAGTACTTC
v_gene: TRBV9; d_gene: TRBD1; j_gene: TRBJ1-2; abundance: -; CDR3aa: CASSGQGVNYGYTF; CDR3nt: TGTGCCAGCAGCGGACAGGGGGTTAACTATGGCTACACCTTC
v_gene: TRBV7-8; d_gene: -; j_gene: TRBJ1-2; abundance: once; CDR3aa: CASSLSGTIINYGYTF; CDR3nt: TGTGCCAGCAGCTTATCGGGGACAATTATAAACTATGGCTACACCTTC
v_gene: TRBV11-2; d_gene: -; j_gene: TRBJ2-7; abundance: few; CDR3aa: CASSYTPAYEQYF; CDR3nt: TGTGCCAGCAGCTACACTCCGGCCTACGAGCAGTACTTC
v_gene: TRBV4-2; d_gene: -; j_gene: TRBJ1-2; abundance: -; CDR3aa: CASSQDFTGYHTF; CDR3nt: TGTGCCAGCAGCCAAGATTTTACCGGGTACCACACCTTC
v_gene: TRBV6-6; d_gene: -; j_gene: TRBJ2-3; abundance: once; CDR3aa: CASSWDTTKTDTQYF; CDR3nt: TGTGCCAGCAGTTGGGACACGACTAAGACAGATACGCAGTATTTT
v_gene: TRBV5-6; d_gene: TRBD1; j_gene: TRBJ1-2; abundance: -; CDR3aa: CASSSGTGVYTF; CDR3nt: TGTGCCAGCAGTTCCGGGACAGGCGTCTACACCTTC
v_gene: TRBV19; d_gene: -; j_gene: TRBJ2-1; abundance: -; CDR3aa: CASTLGGYNEQFF; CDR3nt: TGTGCCAGTACTCTCGGGGGTTACAATGAGCAGTTCTTC
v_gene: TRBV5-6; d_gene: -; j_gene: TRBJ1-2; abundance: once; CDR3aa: CASSLAAGTSGYTF; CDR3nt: TGTGCCAGCAGCTTGGCCGCGGGGACGAGTGGCTACACCTTC
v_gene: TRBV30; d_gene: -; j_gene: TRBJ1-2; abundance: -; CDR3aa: CAWSGQNNYGYTF; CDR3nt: TGTGCCTGGAGTGGGCAGAATAACTATGGCTACACCTTC
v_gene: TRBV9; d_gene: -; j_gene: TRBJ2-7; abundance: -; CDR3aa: CASSAEEGQEQYF; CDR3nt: TGTGCCAGCAGCGCCGAGGAGGGACAAGAGCAGTACTTC
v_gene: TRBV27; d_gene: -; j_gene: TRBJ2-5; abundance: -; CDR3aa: CASSLTAGHGETQYF; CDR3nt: TGTGCCAGCAGTTTAACGGCAGGCCATGGGGAGACCCAGTACTTC
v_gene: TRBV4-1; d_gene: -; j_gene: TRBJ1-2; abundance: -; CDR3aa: CASSQALFGSTSQAIYGYTF; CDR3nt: TGCGCCAGCAGCCAAGCCCTCTTTGGGTCTACCTCCCAGGCAATCTATGGCTACACCTTC
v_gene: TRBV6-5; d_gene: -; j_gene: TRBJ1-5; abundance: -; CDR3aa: CASSPYEGQPQHF; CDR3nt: TGTGCCAGCAGTCCTTATGAGGGCCAGCCCCAGCATTTT
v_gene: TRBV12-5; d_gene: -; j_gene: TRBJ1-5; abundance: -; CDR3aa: CASMAAELNQPQHF; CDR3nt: TGTGCTAGTATGGCAGCAGAACTGAATCAGCCCCAGCATTTT
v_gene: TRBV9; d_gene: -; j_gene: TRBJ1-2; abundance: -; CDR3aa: CASSQGNEWPNGYTF; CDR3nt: TGTGCCAGCAGCCAAGGGAATGAGTGGCCAAATGGCTACACCTTC
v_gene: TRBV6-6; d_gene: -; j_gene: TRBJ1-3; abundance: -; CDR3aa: CASSYSGVSSGNTIYF; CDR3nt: TGTGCCAGCAGTTACTCGGGCGTAAGCTCTGGAAACACCATATATTTT
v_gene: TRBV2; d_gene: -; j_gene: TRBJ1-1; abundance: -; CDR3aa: CASSEQLGMNTEAFF; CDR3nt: TGTGCCAGCAGTGAACAACTTGGCATGAACACTGAAGCTTTCTTT
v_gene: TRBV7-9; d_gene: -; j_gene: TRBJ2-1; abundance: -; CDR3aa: CASSLSWRSYNEQFF; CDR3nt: TGTGCCAGCAGCCTATCATGGAGGTCCTACAATGAGCAGTTCTTC
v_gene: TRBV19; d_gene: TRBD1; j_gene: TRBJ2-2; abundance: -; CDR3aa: CASSIGQGLTGELFF; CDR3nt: TGTGCCAGTAGTATCGGACAGGGGCTCACCGGGGAGCTGTTTTTT
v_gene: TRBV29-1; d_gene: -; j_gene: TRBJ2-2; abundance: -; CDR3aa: CSARDGEGTGELFF; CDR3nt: TGCAGCGCCCGGGACGGAGAAGGCACCGGGGAGCTGTTTTTT
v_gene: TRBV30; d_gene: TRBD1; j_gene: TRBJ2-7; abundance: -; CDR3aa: CAWRGTGYEQYF; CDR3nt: TGTGCCTGGCGGGGGACAGGCTACGAGCAGTACTTC
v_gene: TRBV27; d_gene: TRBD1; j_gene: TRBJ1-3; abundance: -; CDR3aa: CASSPRGTAGNTIYF; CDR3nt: TGTGCCAGCAGTCCGCGCGGGACAGCTGGAAACACCATATATTTT
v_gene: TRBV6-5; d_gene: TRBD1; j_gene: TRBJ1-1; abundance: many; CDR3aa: CASSYRDSAGTEAFF; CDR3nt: TGTGCCAGCAGTTACAGGGACAGCGCTGGCACTGAAGCTTTCTTT
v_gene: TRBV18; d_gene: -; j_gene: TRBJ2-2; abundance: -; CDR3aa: CASSPPVSGELFF; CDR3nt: TGTGCCAGCTCACCACCCGTCTCCGGGGAGCTGTTTTTT
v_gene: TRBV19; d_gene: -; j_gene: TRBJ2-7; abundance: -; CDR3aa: CATFGGGDSSYEQYF; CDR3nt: TGTGCCACCTTTGGAGGGGGCGATTCCTCCTACGAGCAGTACTTC
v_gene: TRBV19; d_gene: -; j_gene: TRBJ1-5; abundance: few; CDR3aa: CASSLGFSNQPQHF; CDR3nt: TGTGCCAGTAGTTTGGGGTTTAGCAATCAGCCCCAGCATTTT